Listed below are T cell receptor beta chains from one sample, sequenced in a study of beta chain features in type 1 diabetes. TCRdb keeps only in-frame clones here, not all; method: immunoSEQ multiplex PCR. Among 500,000 to 650,000 clones listed, around 12% were seen once. The sequencing sample was made of naive CD4+ T cells from blood. The source of these receptors is a man aged 30 to 45 with type 1 diabetes. CDR3s include the opening cysteine and the closing phenylalanine or tryptophan. A D gene is named only where the DNA matches it firmly. Rows give clone size only sometimes, using once, few, many, or a class for an expanded clone.

j_gene	d_gene	v_gene	abundance	CDR3aa	CDR3nt
TRBJ1-2	TRBD1	TRBV5-1	-	CASSLEGGGASYGYTF	TGCGCCAGCAGCTTGGAAGGAGGGGGCGCAAGCTATGGCTACACCTTC
TRBJ2-4	-	TRBV25-1	many	CASSEAGQRVQYF	TGTGCCAGCAGTGAAGCAGGACAGCGGGTTCAGTACTTC
TRBJ2-7	TRBD1	TRBV7-9	-	CASSLGTGSSYEQYF	TGTGCCAGCAGCCTGGGGACAGGGAGTTCCTACGAGCAGTACTTC
TRBJ2-3	-	TRBV6-5	-	CASSYSAGRSDTQYF	TGTGCCAGCAGTTACTCGGCAGGGAGGTCAGATACGCAGTATTTT
TRBJ1-1	TRBD1	TRBV4-3	-	CASSQEGTGETEAFF	TGCGCCAGCAGCCAAGAGGGGACAGGGGAAACTGAAGCTTTCTTT
TRBJ1-5	-	TRBV2	-	CASSSRQLDSNQPQHF	TGTGCCAGCAGTTCCCGACAGTTAGATAGCAATCAGCCCCAGCATTTT
TRBJ2-7	-	TRBV19	few	CATGEVEGSEQYF	TGTGCCACCGGAGAGGTAGAGGGAAGCGAGCAGTACTTC
TRBJ2-7	TRBD1	TRBV11-3	-	CASSLGQGVGEQYF	TGTGCCAGCAGCTTGGGCCAGGGGGTTGGCGAGCAGTACTTC
TRBJ1-1	-	TRBV15	few	CATSRGQEMNTEAFF	TGTGCCACCAGCAGAGGCCAGGAGATGAACACTGAAGCTTTCTTT
TRBJ2-7	-	TRBV30	few	CAWTAARTDSSYEQYF	TGTGCCTGGACTGCTGCTAGGACTGACAGCTCCTACGAGCAGTACTTC
TRBJ1-4	-	TRBV28	few	CASSLAGNEFF	TGTGCCAGCAGTTTGGCCGGGAACGAGTTTTTT
TRBJ1-5	TRBD1	TRBV30	-	CAWSVQGNQPQHF	TGTGCCTGGAGTGTACAGGGGAATCAGCCCCAGCATTTT
TRBJ1-5	-	TRBV27	-	CASSLSGLSNQPQHF	TGTGCCAGCAGTTTATCGGGGTTAAGCAATCAGCCCCAGCATTTT
TRBJ2-4	-	TRBV5-1	few	CASSSTVAKNIQYF	TGCGCCAGCAGCTCGACAGTTGCCAAAAACATTCAGTACTTC
TRBJ2-7	TRBD1	TRBV7-8	-	CASDRTGGGHEQYF	TGTGCCTCGGATCGTACAGGGGGCGGCCACGAGCAGTACTTC
TRBJ1-2	-	TRBV5-8	-	CASSPRTREGRGYTF	TGTGCCAGCAGCCCCAGGACCAGGGAAGGTAGGGGCTACACCTTC
TRBJ2-3	-	TRBV9	-	CASSKSGASDTQYF	TGTGCCAGCAGCAAATCGGGGGCTTCAGATACGCAGTATTTT
TRBJ1-2	-	TRBV5-6	-	CASSLGSASAGYTF	TGTGCCAGCAGCTTGGGTTCAGCCTCCGCCGGCTACACCTTC
TRBJ2-2	-	TRBV30	-	CAWTRASNTGELFF	TGTGCCTGGACAAGGGCGTCGAACACCGGGGAGCTGTTTTTT
TRBJ1-6	-	TRBV30	-	CAWSVRGQADSPLHF	TGTGCCTGGAGTGTACGGGGGCAGGCGGATTCACCCCTCCACTTT